A selection of T cell receptor beta chains follows, all from one sample in a study of PD-1 blockade in classical Hodgkin lymphoma. Repertoires were generated with immunoSEQ multiplex PCR, while TCRdb's copy carries only in-frame clones and drops some. Among about 14,000 clones listed, 75% to 85% were seen once. The specimen comprised peripheral blood mononuclear cells (PBMCs), sampled before the second cycle of nivolumab. The receptor source for this set is a human donor with classical Hodgkin lymphoma. CDR3s include the opening cysteine and the closing phenylalanine or tryptophan. A D gene is named only where the DNA matches it firmly. A clone size is listed for some rows: how often the clone was seen (once, few, many), or a class if it is expanded.

size	D	V	J	CDR3	DNA
-	-	TRBV6-5	TRBJ1-1	CASSYWGLNTEAFF	TGTGCCAGCAGTTACTGGGGGTTGAACACTGAAGCTTTCTTT
-	-	TRBV4-2	TRBJ1-5	CASSQDMDPHSNQPQHF	TGTGCCAGCAGCCAAGACATGGATCCACATAGCAATCAGCCCCAGCATTTT
-	-	TRBV19	TRBJ1-2	CASRGYRDGNVYGYTF	TGTGCCAGTAGGGGATACCGGGACGGAAATGTCTATGGCTACACCTTC
-	TRBD2	TRBV7-7	TRBJ2-5	CASSLATSGGYQETQYF	TGTGCTAGCAGCTTAGCGACTAGCGGGGGGTACCAAGAGACCCAGTACTTC
-	-	TRBV19	TRBJ2-3	CASSSLDIPSTDTQYF	TGTGCCAGTAGTTCCCTAGACATCCCTAGCACAGATACGCAGTATTTT
-	-	TRBV4-3	TRBJ2-7	CASSLGLVGEQYF	TGCGCCAGCAGCCTCGGCTTAGTGGGAGAGCAGTACTTC
-	-	TRBV29-1	TRBJ1-2	CSVEGRGRGFYGYTF	TGCAGCGTTGAAGGAAGGGGCCGCGGCTTCTATGGCTACACCTTC
-	-	TRBV4-3	TRBJ1-1	CASSQDRYREAFF	TGCGCCAGCAGCCAAGATCGGTATAGGGAGGCTTTCTTT
once	-	TRBV6-6	TRBJ2-1	CASSYSALNEQFF	TGTGCCAGCAGTTACTCGGCTCTCAATGAGCAGTTCTTC
few	-	TRBV27	TRBJ1-2	CASSSSDGYGYTF	TGTGCCAGCAGTTCATCGGACGGCTATGGCTACACCTTC
once	TRBD2	TRBV19	TRBJ2-1	CASSFGRGGLFGQFF	TGTGCCAGTAGTTTCGGGCGGGGGGGCCTGTTTGGGCAGTTCTTC
-	-	TRBV5-6	TRBJ1-4	CASSALATNEKLFF	TGTGCCAGCAGCGCGCTAGCAACTAATGAAAAACTGTTTTTT
few	-	TRBV7-9	TRBJ2-5	CASSSFRAQYF	TGTGCCAGCAGCTCTTTCAGAGCCCAGTACTTC
once	TRBD1	TRBV4-3	TRBJ1-1	CASSLGQGNTEAFF	TGCGCCAGCAGCCTGGGACAGGGGAACACTGAAGCTTTCTTT
-	TRBD1	TRBV11-2	TRBJ2-4	CASRGQGNIQYF	TGTGCCAGCAGGGGACAGGGAAACATTCAGTACTTC
-	-	TRBV14	TRBJ2-1	CASSQDTGRAYNEQFF	TGTGCCAGCAGCCAAGATACAGGGAGGGCCTACAATGAGCAGTTCTTC
-	-	TRBV18	TRBJ1-3	CASSPRQAYSGNTIYF	TGTGCCAGCTCACCACGGCAGGCCTACTCTGGAAACACCATATATTTT
-	-	TRBV27	TRBJ1-2	CASSLSGTAYGYTF	TGTGCCAGCAGTTTATCCGGGACTGCATATGGCTACACCTTC
-	TRBD1	TRBV27	TRBJ2-7	CASSFITGTGVYEQYF	TGTGCCAGCAGTTTCATTACAGGGACAGGGGTCTACGAGCAGTACTTC
-	TRBD1	TRBV27	TRBJ1-2	CASSFGPGQINYGYTF	TGTGCCAGCAGTTTCGGGCCGGGACAGATTAACTATGGCTACACCTTC
few	-	TRBV15	TRBJ1-4	CATSGGVVTNEKLFF	TGTGCCACCTCGGGGGGGGTGGTAACTAATGAAAAACTGTTTTTT
-	-	TRBV18	TRBJ2-1	CASSPGIGYEQFF	TGTGCCAGCTCACCAGGGATAGGCTATGAGCAGTTCTTC
-	-	TRBV7-2	TRBJ2-2	CASSPGLAPGGELFF	TGTGCCAGCAGCCCTGGCCTAGCCCCCGGCGGGGAGCTGTTTTTT
-	TRBD1	TRBV11-1	TRBJ1-1	CASSRDRLNTEAFF	TGTGCCAGCAGCCGGGACAGATTGAACACTGAAGCTTTCTTT
-	-	TRBV5-5	TRBJ1-2	CASSPGLVRGYTF	TGTGCCAGCAGCCCTGGACTTGTAAGGGGCTACACCTTC
-	-	TRBV5-5	TRBJ1-4	CASSLAIWKQNEKLFF	TGTGCCAGCAGCTTGGCCATTTGGAAGCAGAATGAAAAACTGTTTTTT
-	TRBD1	TRBV10-3	TRBJ2-1	CAISVQGASYNEQFF	TGTGCCATCAGTGTCCAGGGGGCCTCCTACAATGAGCAGTTCTTC
-	TRBD2	TRBV11-2	TRBJ2-2	CASSAWGGSGTGELFF	TGTGCCAGCAGTGCCTGGGGGGGGTCTGGCACCGGGGAGCTGTTTTTT
-	-	TRBV7-9	TRBJ1-1	CASSLDTGTEAFF	TGTGCCAGCAGTCTAGATACAGGGACTGAAGCTTTCTTT
few	TRBD1	TRBV2	TRBJ2-1	CASTRQGLSYNEQFF	TGTGCCAGCACCCGACAGGGGCTCTCCTACAATGAGCAGTTCTTC
-	-	TRBV19	TRBJ2-3	CASSAGEWGANPDTQYF	TGTGCCAGTAGTGCTGGCGAGTGGGGGGCAAACCCAGATACGCAGTATTTT
-	-	TRBV4-1	TRBJ1-1	CASSQRAYTEAFF	TGCGCCAGCAGCCAACGGGCCTACACTGAAGCTTTCTTT
-	-	TRBV5-1	TRBJ2-7	CASSLGLQGFRYEQYF	TGCGCCAGCAGCTTGGGGTTACAGGGATTTAGGTACGAGCAGTACTTC
-	-	TRBV2	TRBJ2-7	CASSVHPGAASGQYF	TGTGCCAGCAGTGTTCATCCAGGGGCCGCAAGCGGGCAGTACTTC
-	TRBD2	TRBV5-5	TRBJ2-5	CASSFGGGRRETQYF	TGTGCCAGCAGCTTCGGCGGGGGACGACGGGAGACCCAGTACTTC
-	-	TRBV7-2	TRBJ2-5	CASSLASVETQYF	TGTGCCAGCAGCTTAGCTAGCGTGGAGACCCAGTACTTC
-	-	TRBV29-1	TRBJ2-7	CSVTGSSYEQYF	TGCAGCGTGACTGGGTCCTCCTACGAGCAGTACTTC
few	-	TRBV9	TRBJ2-1	CASSDTGASYNEQFF	TGTGCCAGCAGCGATACCGGGGCCAGTTACAATGAGCAGTTCTTC